This T cell receptor (beta chain) appears in the sequencing data of a study of blood T cell repertoires in COVID-19. On the study more broadly: From the United States, Italy and Spain came samples of acute and convalescent COVID-19. T cells, B-cell-depleted T cells, or PBMCs provided the cDNA or gDNA that served as material.

The CDR3 runs to 16 residues. Trimming cost V 3 bases and J 0 bases, with 17 bases left between them. Per germline, CDR1 DFQATT and CDR2 SNEGSKA (reference sequence). As originally analysed: Counts of nucleated cells, estimated from reference gene primer amplification, were obtained. Only in-frame clones appear in the TCRdb table, and some are missing; sequencing was by immunoSEQ multiplex PCR. That table gives V, J and clone size, and the DNA gave D and trimming. The data contain 150,000 or so clones, over 80% of them singletons. This TCR derives from a woman between 40 and 50 years old with active or convalescent COVID-19. Sequenced material: peripheral blood. This rearrangement joins TRBV20-1 to TRBJ1-1; tentatively, D is TRBD1 (6 bases). In DNA form, the CDR3 reads TGCAGTGCTAGTATCCCTACAGGGATCATGAACACTGAAGCTTTCTTT. Its translation: CSASIPTGIMNTEAFF.